The next 30 T cell receptor beta chains were all read from a single sample in a study of sequential checkpoint blockade in melanoma. The treatment: randomized to nivolumab then ipilimumab (arm A) or the reverse (arm B). The data were produced by immunoSEQ multiplex PCR, yet TCRdb's version contains in-frame clones alone and is incomplete. The repertoire includes tens of thousands of clones, approximately 71% of them detected once, and 19% sits in the top ten. The source material was CD8+ T cells sorted from blood (inferred from file names), sampled from a patient given nivolumab and ipilimumab in sequence. These receptors were collected from a human donor with melanoma.

V usage is TRBV28 and J usage is TRBJ2-1; TRBD1 aligns across 8 bases. The CDR3 has 15 residues. Germline V gene sequence: CDR1 MDHEN, CDR2 SYDVKM. V dropped 5 bases and J dropped 6; count of bases not matched to a gene: 9. CDR3 amino acids: CASSPGQGWGNEQFF. The CDR3 DNA reads TGTGCCAGCAGTCCCGGACAGGGCTGGGGCAATGAGCAGTTCTTC.

V usage is TRBV27 and J usage is TRBJ1-1, with 10 bases identical to TRBD1. V shed 5 bases and J 12 bases; nucleotides not matched to a gene: 6. Germline CDR1 and CDR2: MNHEY and SMNVEV (reference sequence). The CDR3 covers 12 residues. This chain's CDR3 is CASSPGQGQTFF. CDR3 DNA sequence: TGTGCCAGCAGTCCGGGACAGGGGCAAACTTTCTTT.

V gene TRBV15 combines with J gene TRBJ2-1, with D unresolved. Trimming took 4 bases from V and 6 from J, leaving 7 bases between them. CDR3 size: 12 residues. Germline assignment: CDR1 LNHNV and CDR2 YYDKDF (reference sequence). The CDR3 coding sequence is TGTGCCACCAGCAAGAGCACCAATGAGCAGTTCTTC. Encoded protein: CATSKSTNEQFF.

This chain uses TRBV7-9 with TRBJ2-7; D is unresolved. Trimming pared 5 bases from V and 5 bases from J, leaving 7 bases between. Germline loops: CDR1 SEHNR, CDR2 FQNEAQ (reference sequence). The CDR3 spans 11 residues. DNA for the CDR3: TGTGCCAGCAGCCTTCGTCACGAGCAGTACTTC. Protein product: CASSLRHEQYF. The whole variable domain, remainder taken from reference TRBV7-9 and TRBJ2-7, is DTGVSQNPRHKITKRGQNVTFRCDPISEHNRLYWYRQTLGQGPEFLTYFQNEAQLEKSRLLSDRFSAERPKGSFSTLEIQRTEQGDSAMYLCASSLRHEQYFGPGTRLTVT.

The chain has TRBV7-6 and TRBJ2-3; D gene ambiguous. Germline CDR1 is SGHVS and CDR2 is FNYEAQ. Trimming took off 2 bases at V and 2 bases at J, with 14 bases between the two ends. There are 16 residues in the CDR3. The CDR3 spells CASSLTGWVLTDTQYF. In DNA form, the CDR3 reads TGTGCCAGCAGCTTAACGGGTTGGGTCCTCACAGATACGCAGTATTTT.

The chain joins TRBV27 to TRBJ2-3, with D possibly matching TRBD1 (5 bases). Germline values: CDR1 MNHEY, CDR2 SMNVEV (reference sequence). The CDR3 is 16 amino acids. Between the trimmed V and J ends, which lost 3 bases and 2 bases, there was a span of 15 bases. The CDR3 loop reads CASSFGAALLTDTQYF. The CDR3 nucleotides are TGTGCCAGCAGTTTTGGGGCAGCCCTCCTCACAGATACGCAGTATTTT.

A word on this clone: This likely traces to a read error, being one base from a far larger clone. This chain connects TRBV9 to TRBJ2-1; possibly TRBD2 for D (5 bases). Trimming stripped 0 bases from V and 12 bases from J, with 19 bases between. CDR1 and CDR2 (germline): SGDLS, YYNGEE. This CDR3 has 15 residues. The CDR3 DNA reads TGTGCCAGCAGCGTAGCCGGTAGCGCGGCCGGTGTGCAGTTCTTC. It is translated as CASSVAGSAAGVQFF.

The chain employs TRBV4-2 and TRBJ2-2; 10 nucleotides line up with TRBD2. CDR1 is LGHNA and CDR2 is YNFKEQ in the germline V gene. This CDR3 has 17 amino acids. Losses at the gene ends were 3 bases for V and 5 bases for J; bases not matched to a gene: 9. The CDR3 DNA sequence: TGTGCCAGCAGCCACACGAGCGGGGGGGCTCGAACCGGGGAGCTGTTTTTT. Translating it yields CASSHTSGGARTGELFF.

The gene calls are TRBV27 and TRBJ1-6; D remains ambiguous. Germline values: CDR1 MNHEY, CDR2 SMNVEV (reference sequence). The CDR3 consists of 12 residues. Trimming left V 3 bases short and J 9 bases short, with 6 bases between. The CDR3 sequence is CASSFPRSPLHF. Here the CDR3 DNA reads TGTGCCAGCAGTTTTCCGCGTTCACCCCTCCACTTT.

V usage is TRBV27 and J usage is TRBJ2-7, with TRBD2 matching over 10 bases. The CDR3 is 14 amino acids. Germline values: CDR1 MNHEY, CDR2 SMNVEV (reference sequence). The junction had 3 bases not matched to a gene; V was cut back by 4 bases and J by 3 bases. The CDR3 region is CASSSWTSGYEQYV. CDR3 nucleotide sequence: TGTGCCAGCAGTTCCTGGACTAGCGGCTACGAGCAGTACGTC.

Judged by abundance, this clone is large. The gene calls are TRBV7-2 and TRBJ2-1; no clear D gene. V was pared by 4 bases and J by 0 bases, with 10 bases between. Germline loops: CDR1 SGHTA, CDR2 FQGNSA. The CDR3 totals 15 residues. The CDR3 DNA is TGTGCCAGCAGCTCCGGATCAGGCTCCTACAATGAGCAGTTCTTC. Its protein is CASSSGSGSYNEQFF.

The V call is TRBV9, the J call TRBJ2-5; D is perhaps TRBD2 (6 bases). The J call is uncertain, as TRBJ2-7 better fits the DNA end. Per germline, CDR1 SGDLS and CDR2 YYNGEE. This CDR3 region has 14 residues. The CDR3 coding sequence is TGTGCCAGCAGCGAGGCGGGGTACTCCTACGAGCAGTACTTC. Translating it yields CASSEAGYSYEQYF.

This clone was seen only once. This chain connects TRBV7-9 to TRBJ2-3, with 8 bases matching TRBD2. Germline V lookup: CDR1 SEHNR, CDR2 FQNEAQ (reference sequence). V trimming: 3 bases; J trimming: 0 bases; junction bases outside the gene matches: 2. This CDR3 spans 15 amino acids. The CDR3 bases are TGTGCCAGCAGCTTCGGGGGGGCTAGCACAGATACGCAGTATTTT. This encodes CASSFGGASTDTQYF.

This chain joins TRBV14 and TRBJ2-3, with unresolved D. This CDR3 comprises 15 residues. V shed 1 base and J shed 1 base, with 9 bases lying between them. Germline assignment: CDR1 SGHDN and CDR2 FVKESK. The CDR3 nucleotides read TGTGCCAGCAGCCAAGGGGCCTACGGCACAGATACGCAGTATTTT. Translation: CASSQGAYGTDTQYF.

V usage is TRBV6-1 and J usage is TRBJ1-4; D is unresolved. Germline CDR1 and CDR2: MNHNS and SASEGT. CDR3 length: 13 residues. Trimming cost V 7 bases and J 8 bases, with 14 bases left between them. Written as DNA, the CDR3 is TGTGCCAGCATCGGACTGCTACGGGAAAAACTGTTTTTT. Translation gives CASIGLLREKLFF.

The table lists this clone with a few counts. The chain is built from TRBV7-2 and TRBJ1-1, with 7 nucleotides matching TRBD1. The CDR3 runs 15 residues. The V segment lost 5 bases and the J segment 0 bases; nucleotides outside the gene matches: 6. Germline CDR1 SGHTA, CDR2 FQGNSA. The CDR3 reads CASSPRTGLNTEAFF. The CDR3 DNA follows: TGTGCCAGCAGCCCTAGGACAGGACTGAACACTGAAGCTTTCTTT.

This clone has a single count. The V call is TRBV9, the J call TRBJ2-3; possible D gene TRBD1, 6 bases. Germline V lookup: CDR1 SGDLS, CDR2 YYNGEE. The CDR3 is 18 residues long. With 4 bases removed from V and 5 bases from J, the gap between germline ends came to 26 bases. The CDR3 is CASSLNPLARGLVDTQYF. In DNA, the CDR3 is TGTGCCAGCAGCTTAAACCCTCTGGCGAGGGGGTTGGTAGATACGCAGTATTTT.

This clone appeared once. The V gene is TRBV9, the J gene TRBJ2-2; 7 nucleotides align to TRBD1. Germline CDR1 reads SGDLS; CDR2 reads YYNGEE. The junction had 3 bases not matched to a gene; V was cut back by 0 bases and J by 1 base. There are 16 residues in the CDR3. Written as DNA, the CDR3 is TGTGCCAGCAGCGTAGGGGGACAGCTGAACACCGGGGAGCTGTTTTTT. It is translated as CASSVGGQLNTGELFF. Full variable domain (outside the CDR3, taken from reference TRBV9 and TRBJ2-2): DSGVTQTPKHLITATGQRVTLRCSPRSGDLSVYWYQQSLDQGLQFLIQYYNGEERAKGNILERFSAQQFPDLHSELNLSSLELGDSALYFCASSVGGQLNTGELFFGEGSRLTVL.

This clone was counted a few times. The chain carries TRBV7-8 and TRBJ2-3; TRBD2 aligns across 9 bases. The CDR3 length is 17 residues. Germline CDR1 and CDR2: SGHVS and FQNEAQ. The ends lost 5 bases at V and 4 bases at J; junction bases unmatched: 13. The CDR3 nucleotides are TGTGCCAGCAGCCAAGAGAGGGGCGGGGGGGCCTCAGATACGCAGTATTTT. It codes for CASSQERGGGASDTQYF.

This chain links TRBV7-9 with TRBJ1-1, with D possibly being TRBD1 (6 bases). The CDR3 is 13 residues long. The germline CDR1 and CDR2 sequences are SEHNR and FQNEAQ (reference sequence). The ends were cut back, 4 bases at V and 1 base at J, with 7 bases in the middle. For the CDR3, the DNA is TGTGCCAGCAGCTGGGGACAGAACACTGAAGCTTTCTTT. Translated: CASSWGQNTEAFF.

This clone showed up just a few times. The chain couples TRBV7-9 to TRBJ2-1, with D uncertain. The V end was cut by 5 bases, the J end by 5 bases, with 16 bases between. The CDR3 covers 15 residues. Germline V gives CDR1 SEHNR, CDR2 FQNEAQ (reference sequence). The CDR3 here is CASSPLGNTDNEQFF. The CDR3 coding sequence is TGTGCCAGCAGCCCCCTCGGCAACACAGACAATGAGCAGTTCTTC.

This CDR3 is CASSPRVASGKSTDTQYF. DNA of the CDR3: TGTGCCAGCAGCCCCCGGGTGGCTAGCGGGAAGAGCACAGATACGCAGTATTTT. The V call is TRBV7-2, the J call TRBJ2-3; 9 bases are shared with TRBD2. V lost 5 bases, J lost 0 bases, and 12 bases stayed unmatched. CDR1 and CDR2 (germline): SGHTA, FQGNSA. The CDR3 has 18 amino acids.

The gene calls are TRBV27 and TRBJ2-7; D possibly corresponds to TRBD2 (7 bases). Trimming pared 7 bases from V and 3 bases from J, leaving 16 bases between. This CDR3 is built from 14 residues. The germline CDR1 and CDR2 sequences are MNHEY and SMNVEV (reference sequence). CDR3 bases: TGTGCCAGCACCCAGAGGGGAGGGGGCTACGAGCAGTACTTC. Translated, it gives CASTQRGGGYEQYF.

CDR3 DNA: TGTGCCAGTAGTACCCTGACAGGGGACGCGGATTCACCCCTCCACTTT. Encoded protein: CASSTLTGDADSPLHF. The rearrangement uses TRBV19 and TRBJ1-6; 8 nucleotides line up with TRBD1. With 4 bases clipped from V and 8 bases from J, the junction kept 10 bases outside the gene matches. The length of the CDR3 is 16 residues. The germline V gene encodes CDR1 LNHDA and CDR2 SQIVND (reference sequence).

The table lists this clone with a few counts. The gene calls are TRBV6-4 and TRBJ1-1; 9 positions agree with TRBD1. The germline gives CDR1 MRHNA, CDR2 SNTAGT. The CDR3 runs 15 residues. Trimming removed 5 bases from V and 4 bases from J; junction bases left unmatched: 8. CDR3 DNA sequence: TGTGCCAGCAGTCCAACAGGGGGCTCGGGCACTGAAGCTTTCTTT. This codes for CASSPTGGSGTEAFF.

V usage is TRBV7-9 and J usage is TRBJ2-1; TRBD2 might be the D (5 bases). The CDR3 loop spans 14 amino acids. V lost 7 bases and J lost 2, with 12 bases in between. The V gene's germline CDR1 is SEHNR and CDR2 FQNEAQ (reference sequence). The CDR3 sequence is CASTPGETYNEQFF. DNA for the CDR3: TGTGCCAGCACTCCCGGGGAGACCTACAATGAGCAGTTCTTC.

This rearrangement joins TRBV4-2 to TRBJ1-4; 7 positions match TRBD1. The V segment lost 4 bases and the J segment 4 bases; nucleotides outside the gene matches: 9. Germline V CDR1 and CDR2: LGHNA, YNFKEQ. The CDR3 spans 16 residues. The CDR3 DNA follows: TGTGCCAGCAGCCCCGAAACCGGGACAGATAATGAAAAACTGTTTTTT. Protein sequence: CASSPETGTDNEKLFF.

The V call is TRBV2, the J call TRBJ2-7; TRBD1 might be the D (5 bases). This CDR3 spans 12 amino acids. The V end lost 4 bases, the J end lost 4 bases, and 8 bases lay between the germline ends. Germline values: CDR1 SNHLY, CDR2 FYNNEI. The CDR3 DNA is TGTGCCAGCAGTGGACAGCCTTACGAGCAGTACGTC. Translated: CASSGQPYEQYV.

V gene TRBV4-2 combines with J gene TRBJ2-1; D may be TRBD2 (6 bases). This CDR3 is built from 14 residues. CDR1 and CDR2 from the germline V gene are LGHNA and YNFKEQ. V lost 3 bases and J 6 bases, leaving 12 bases between the germline ends. CDR3 residues: CASSHTEGGNEQFF. The CDR3 region has the DNA TGTGCCAGCAGCCACACCGAGGGAGGCAATGAGCAGTTCTTC.

CDR3 residues: CASSEISADREDEKLFF. As DNA, the CDR3 is TGTGCCAGCAGCGAAATTTCTGCAGACAGGGAGGATGAAAAACTGTTTTTT. The chain combines TRBV9 with TRBJ1-4; TRBD1 aligns across 7 bases. Germline V CDR1 and CDR2: SGDLS, YYNGEE. The CDR3 contains 17 residues. Trimming removed 3 bases from V and 6 bases from J; junction bases left unmatched: 14.